This T cell receptor beta chain originates from a study of cytomegalovirus exposure and HLA in healthy donors. Study-wide results and caveats: Previously analyzed data showed that most TCR beta V segments were productive at a frequency of about 90% or about 30%. A list of 150 or so TCR beta chains associated with cytomegalovirus was given. HLA restriction was apparent for most CMV-associated TCR beta chains in a later analysis. An analysis that was carried out later associated 16,951 TCR beta sequences with HLA alleles at 0.05 false discovery rate.

A remark on this clone: Its specificity is unknown.

It was with 60 Vbeta and 13 Jbeta primers that the PCR ran. The method was immunoSEQ multiplex PCR; TCRdb's version includes in-frame clones alone and lacks a portion of them. The profile covers approximately 210,000 clones, with approximately 80% appearing a single time and roughly a tenth taken by the ten largest. Trimming left V 1 base short and J 0 bases short, with 9 bases between. This CDR3 has 15 residues. Germline V lookup: CDR1 SGHVS, CDR2 FQNEAQ. This sequence originates from a woman aged 45-60 years in good health and CMV-seropositive. Sequencing was done on a sample of PBMCs. This chain joins TRBV7-8 and TRBJ1-1, with D tentatively TRBD1 (6 bases). CDR3 in amino acids: CASSLVGTLNTEAFF. CDR3 DNA sequence: TGTGCCAGCAGCTTAGTGGGGACACTGAACACTGAAGCTTTCTTT.